These 8 T cell receptor beta chains were all obtained from the same sample, sequenced in a study of human T cells and chemical hapten exposure. TCRdb reprocessed the RACE reads via MiXCR and lists one record per CDR3 protein. Altogether approximately 350,000 distinct CDR3 sequences are present, about 6% being singletons, with the ten largest covering around 5.8%. Time point given: patch test 2, 6 weeks after DPC sensitization. Regarding treatment: therapeutic diphenylcyclopropenone sensitization with weekly scalp DPC. The source material was whole blood, sampled in connection with sensitization to the hapten diphenylcyclopropenone (DPC). The receptors shown here come from a young woman with alopecia areata. Some clones in this sample may be carry-over from other donors' samples.

This clonotype appeared once. One base away lies a much larger clone, so this may be a sequencing read error. The V gene is TRBV5-5, the J gene TRBJ1-5; no definite D call. Germline loops: CDR1 SGHKS, CDR2 YYEKEE (reference sequence). The length of the CDR3 is 15 residues. The ends were cut back, 4 bases at V and 5 bases at J, with 16 bases in the middle. The CDR3 coding sequence is TGTGCCAGCAGCCAGATTTATTACGGAGATCAGCCCCAGCATTTT. Its translation is CASSQIYYGDQPQHF. The whole variable domain, filled in from reference TRBV5-5 and TRBJ1-5, reads DAGVTQSPTHLIKTRGQQVTLRCSPISGHKSVSWYQQVLGQGPQFIFQYYEKEERGRGNFPDRFSARQFPNYSSELNVNALLLGDSALYLCASSQIYYGDQPQHFGDGTRLSIL.

There are a few counts of this clonotype. This chain joins TRBV4-1 and TRBJ1-2; D may be TRBD1 (6 bases). The V gene lost 1 base and the J gene lost 6 bases, with 12 bases spanning the gap. CDR1 MGHRA and CDR2 YSYEKL come from the germline V gene. The CDR3 totals 14 residues. The CDR3: CASSQVDGGHGYTF. DNA for the CDR3: TGCGCCAGCAGCCAAGTTGACGGGGGCCATGGCTACACCTTC.

A few counts support this clonotype. The gene calls are TRBV5-1 and TRBJ2-7; 10 bases line up with TRBD2. Germline CDR1 is SGHRS and CDR2 is YFSETQ. V was pared by 4 bases and J by 2 bases, with 9 bases of the junction left unmatched. The CDR3 contains 16 residues. The CDR3 DNA sequence: TGCGCCAGCAGCGGGACGGGACTAGCGACCACCTACGAGCAGTACTTC. Its translation: CASSGTGLATTYEQYF.

This clonotype was detected only a few times. The chain carries TRBV12-3 or TRBV12-4 and TRBJ2-3; no reliable D call. Deletions cut 6 bases from V and 3 bases from J, with 10 bases between. This CDR3 region has 13 residues. The CDR3 DNA sequence: TGTGCCAGCAGGCCCCAAGGAACAGATACGCAGTATTTT. It encodes CASRPQGTDTQYF.

V and J are TRBV19 and TRBJ1-2, with D hard to call. The ends were cut back, 0 bases at V and 2 bases at J, with 19 bases in the middle. Per germline, CDR1 LNHDA and CDR2 SQIVND (reference sequence). This CDR3 is 18 amino acids long. This CDR3 reads CASSIDLEAPGENYGYTF. The DNA of the CDR3 is TGTGCCAGTAGTATAGATTTAGAGGCTCCCGGAGAAAACTATGGCTACACCTTC.

The rearrangement joins TRBV11-2 to TRBJ2-2, with 11 bases lining up with TRBD2. The CDR3 covers 17 residues. In germline, CDR1 is SGHAT, CDR2 FQNNGV. V was pared by 5 bases and J by 7 bases, with 12 bases of the junction left unmatched. In nucleotides, the CDR3 is TGTGCCAGCAGCGCCCGACTAGCGGGGTACCCTAGCGGGGAGCTGTTTTTT. Translation: CASSARLAGYPSGELFF. Using reference TRBV11-2 and TRBJ2-2 for the parts outside the CDR3, the full variable domain is EAGVAQSPRYKIIEKRQSVAFWCNPISGHATLYWYQQILGQGPKLLIQFQNNGVVDDSQLPKDRFSAERLKGVDSTLKIQPAKLEDSAVYLCASSARLAGYPSGELFFGEGSRLTVL.

J is TRBJ1-4 and V is TRBV20-1; D uncertain. CDR1 is DFQATT, CDR2 SNEGSKA, per germline (reference sequence). This CDR3 comprises 11 residues. V was clipped by 0 bases and J by 8 bases, with 4 bases between them. This CDR3 is CSARDREKLFF. CDR3 bases: TGCAGTGCTAGAGACCGAGAAAAACTGTTTTTT.

The table lists this clonotype with a few counts. This chain joins TRBV6-5 and TRBJ1-2, with 7 nucleotides matching TRBD1. V was clipped by 4 bases and J by 6 bases; unmatched bases: 11. The germline V gene encodes CDR1 MNHEY and CDR2 SVGAGI. This CDR3 contains 15 residues. The CDR3 sequence is CASSLAEGAKNGYTF. The CDR3 DNA is TGTGCCAGCAGTTTAGCGGAGGGGGCAAAGAATGGCTACACCTTC.